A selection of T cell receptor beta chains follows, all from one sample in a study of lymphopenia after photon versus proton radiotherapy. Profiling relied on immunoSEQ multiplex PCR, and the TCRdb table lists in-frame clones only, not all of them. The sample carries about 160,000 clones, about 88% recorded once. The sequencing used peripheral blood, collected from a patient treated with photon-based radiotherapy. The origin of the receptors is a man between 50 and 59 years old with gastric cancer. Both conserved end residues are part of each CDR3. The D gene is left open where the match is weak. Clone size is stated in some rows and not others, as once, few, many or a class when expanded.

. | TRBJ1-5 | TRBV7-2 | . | CASSPPGGSEQPQHF | TGTGCCAGCAGCCCCCCGGGGGGTTCAGAGCAGCCCCAGCATTTT
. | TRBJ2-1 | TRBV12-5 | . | CASGLGRGLFGMNEQFF | TGTGCTAGTGGTTTGGGACGGGGACTTTTCGGCATGAATGAGCAGTTCTTC
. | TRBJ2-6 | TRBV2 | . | CASSNPGQRTGANVLTF | TGTGCCAGCAGTAATCCGGGACAACGTACCGGGGCCAACGTCCTGACTTTC
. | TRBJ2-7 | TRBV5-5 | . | CASSAQTGSTYEQYF | TGTGCCAGCAGCGCACAGACGGGCTCCACCTACGAGCAGTACTTC
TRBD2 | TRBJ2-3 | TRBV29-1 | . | CSVEPGLAGGLAGTDTQYF | TGCAGCGTTGAGCCGGGACTAGCGGGAGGGCTGGCCGGCACAGATACGCAGTATTTT
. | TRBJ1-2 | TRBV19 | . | CASRKEGSYGYTF | TGTGCCAGTAGGAAAGAAGGGAGCTATGGCTACACCTTC
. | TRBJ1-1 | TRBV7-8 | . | CASSPRDTTNTEAFF | TGTGCCAGCAGCCCCCGGGACACAACGAACACTGAAGCTTTCTTT
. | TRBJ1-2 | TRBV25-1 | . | CASSEGDSEINYGYTF | TGTGCCAGCAGTGAAGGCGACAGCGAGATTAACTATGGCTACACCTTC
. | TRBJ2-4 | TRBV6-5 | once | CASSLAPGAKNIQYF | TGTGCCAGCAGTCTAGCGCCGGGGGCCAAAAACATTCAGTACTTC
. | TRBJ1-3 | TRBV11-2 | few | CASSSPRTANSGNTIYF | TGTGCCAGCAGCAGTCCTCGGACAGCCAACTCTGGAAACACCATATATTTT
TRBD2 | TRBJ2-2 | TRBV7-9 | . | CASSSRLAGAYTGELFF | TGTGCCAGCAGCTCCCGACTAGCGGGAGCGTACACCGGGGAGCTGTTTTTT
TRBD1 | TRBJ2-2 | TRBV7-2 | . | CASSEGPWDRGYTGELFF | TGTGCCAGCAGCGAAGGTCCCTGGGACAGGGGATACACCGGGGAGCTGTTTTTT
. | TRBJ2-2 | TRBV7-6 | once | CASSETRVPGELFF | TGTGCCAGCAGCGAAACCAGGGTGCCCGGGGAGCTGTTTTTT
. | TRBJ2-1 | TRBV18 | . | CASSLTGRGDEQFF | TGTGCCAGCTCACTAACCGGGAGAGGGGATGAGCAGTTCTTC
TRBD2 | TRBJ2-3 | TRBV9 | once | CASSVSGRGTDTQYF | TGTGCCAGCAGCGTTAGCGGGAGAGGGACAGATACGCAGTATTTT
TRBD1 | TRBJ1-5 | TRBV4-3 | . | CASSRGQGGQPQHF | TGCGCCAGCAGCCGCGGACAGGGCGGGCAGCCCCAGCATTTT
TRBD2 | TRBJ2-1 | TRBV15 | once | CATSRDGTSGRHEQFF | TGTGCCACCAGCAGAGACGGGACTAGCGGGAGGCATGAGCAGTTCTTC
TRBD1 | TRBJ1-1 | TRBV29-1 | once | CSVVTTGVNTEAFF | TGCAGCGTTGTTACGACAGGGGTGAACACTGAAGCTTTCTTT
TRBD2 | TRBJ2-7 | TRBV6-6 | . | CASSFAGGPEYEQYF | TGTGCCAGCAGTTTCGCGGGAGGGCCGGAGTACGAGCAGTACTTC
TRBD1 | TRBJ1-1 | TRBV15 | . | CATSPDRGGKNTEAFF | TGTGCCACCAGCCCTGACAGGGGGGGTAAGAACACTGAAGCTTTCTTT